This T cell receptor (beta chain) was sequenced in a study of CD8 T cells in Susac syndrome. Comment on this clonotype: The antigen is unknown.

CD8+ and CD4+ T cells from blood underwent TCR beta sequencing, which was carried out in a high-throughput format. TEMRA cells were FACS-enriched, with CD8+ and CD4+ T cells isolated negatively. Germline V gene sequence: CDR1 SGHRS, CDR2 YFSETQ. The CDR3 has 16 amino acids. Trimming removed 4 bases at V and 0 bases at J, with 15 bases between. After extraction with the RNeasy kit, roughly 0.45 to 1 ug of the RNA was reverse transcribed using random hexamers. Across 54 Vbeta and 13 Jbeta, TCR beta CDR3 was amplified with immunoSEQ multiplex PCR. A single record per CDR3 protein comes from TCRdb applying MiXCR to the immunoSEQ multiplex PCR reads. The sample yields approximately 150,000 distinct CDR3 sequences, 80% to 95% seen once. Study conclusions and caveats: A relatively small number of individuals underwent TCR sequencing and HLA analysis.

J is TRBJ2-3 and V is TRBV5-1; tentative D call: TRBD1 (5 bases). This clonotype was obtained from a human donor with multiple sclerosis. Source material: CD4+ T cells from PBMCs. Here the CDR3 DNA reads TGCGCCAGCAGCCCGCAGGGAATCCAGAGCACAGATACGCAGTATTTT. Translated: CASSPQGIQSTDTQYF.